These 29 T cell receptor beta chains were sequenced from one sample in a study of shared clonotypes between healthy human individuals. This table comes from immunoSEQ multiplex PCR, and its TCRdb copy is limited to in-frame clones, with some not included. Among approximately 740,000 clones listed, less than 85% were seen once. Sequencing was carried out using memory CD4+ T cells sorted from blood. Indicated subset: CD45RA-negative fraction. These receptors originate from a woman aged 30 to 39 in good health.

This clone has a handful of counts. The chain combines TRBV28 with TRBJ2-7, with D perhaps TRBD1 or TRBD2 (6 bases each). V lost 4 bases to trimming and J lost 8 bases, with 18 bases between them. This CDR3 has 14 residues. Germline lookup yields CDR1 MDHEN and CDR2 SYDVKM. CDR3 coding DNA: TGTGCCAGCAGTTCCCCGGGGGCCTCTAGCCAGCAGTACTTC. Translation gives CASSSPGASSQQYF.

The chain carries TRBV6-1 and TRBJ1-2; D is perhaps TRBD1 (6 bases). Germline V gene lookup returns CDR1 MNHNS and CDR2 SASEGT. CDR3 length equals 15 residues. The V end lost 4 bases, the J end lost 3 bases, and 15 bases lay between the germline ends. For the CDR3, the DNA is TGTGCCAGCAGTGTCACCTACAGGGCGGACTATGGCTACACCTTC. It yields the protein CASSVTYRADYGYTF.

The chain combines TRBV2 with TRBJ2-1; the match to TRBD1 covers 10 bases. The CDR3 contains 15 residues. The J segment lost 8 bases and the V segment lost 6 bases, leaving 10 bases of the junction unmatched. Germline V lookup: CDR1 SNHLY, CDR2 FYNNEI. The CDR3: CASSREGQGMYEQFF. In DNA, the CDR3 is TGTGCCAGCAGCCGAGAGGGACAGGGGATGTATGAGCAGTTCTTC.

The genes are TRBV19 and TRBJ1-3, with D possibly being TRBD1 (6 bases). Germline V CDR1 and CDR2: LNHDA, SQIVND (reference sequence). V lost 3 bases to trimming and J lost 3 bases, with 12 bases between them. This CDR3 comprises 15 residues. In DNA, the CDR3 is TGTGCCAGTAGTATTACCGGGACATTTGGAAACACCATATATTTT. Its translation: CASSITGTFGNTIYF.

This chain uses TRBV2 with TRBJ1-4; no clear D gene. Trimming pared 5 bases from V and 0 bases from J, leaving 4 bases between. Per germline, CDR1 SNHLY and CDR2 FYNNEI. This CDR3 has 13 amino acids. This CDR3 reads CASSFATNEKLFF. CDR3 DNA: TGTGCCAGCAGTTTTGCAACTAATGAAAAACTGTTTTTT. The complete variable domain, with remaining parts taken from reference TRBV2 and TRBJ1-4, reads EPEVTQTPSHQVTQMGQEVILRCVPISNHLYFYWYRQILGQKVEFLVSFYNNEISEKSEIFDDQFSVERPDGSNFTLKIRSTKLEDSAMYFCASSFATNEKLFFGSGTQLSVL.

The V and J genes are TRBV25-1 and TRBJ2-1; 14 bases agree with TRBD2. Germline lookup yields CDR1 MGHDK and CDR2 SYGVNS. V shed 4 bases and J 15 bases; nucleotides not matched to a gene: 5. This CDR3 is built from 13 residues. This CDR3 reads CASSATSGRAMFF. CDR3 DNA sequence: TGTGCCAGCAGTGCGACTAGCGGGAGGGCCATGTTCTTC.

The J gene is TRBJ1-3, the V gene TRBV2; tentatively, D is TRBD1 (6 bases). V dropped 6 bases and J dropped 0 bases, with 12 bases sitting between them. Germline V gene data show CDR1 as SNHLY and CDR2 as FYNNEI. The CDR3 runs 15 residues. The CDR3 DNA follows: TGTGCCAGCAGCGGACAGCCCCACTCTGGAAACACCATATATTTT. Its translation: CASSGQPHSGNTIYF.

This clone was picked up one time. The J gene is TRBJ2-1, the V gene TRBV7-9; the D gene is possibly TRBD2 (5 bases). Germline V lookup: CDR1 SEHNR, CDR2 FQNEAQ (reference sequence). V was shortened by 1 base and J by 8 bases, with 6 bases between the two germline ends. The CDR3 is 12 residues long. Written as DNA, the CDR3 is TGTGCCAGCAGCTTAGGGCGGGATGAGCAGTTCTTC. It encodes CASSLGRDEQFF.

This clone was counted between two and nine times. This rearrangement joins TRBV29-1 to TRBJ2-7; 7 positions match TRBD1. In germline, CDR1 is SQVTM, CDR2 ANQGSEA. V lost 6 bases, J lost 3 bases, and 8 bases stayed unmatched. This CDR3 is built from 13 residues. The CDR3 loop is CSVAMDRYYEQYF. Written as DNA, the CDR3 is TGCAGCGTGGCGATGGACAGGTACTACGAGCAGTACTTC.

This chain uses TRBV5-4 with TRBJ2-3; D is unresolved. Germline V lookup: CDR1 SGHNT, CDR2 YYREEE (reference sequence). Trimming removed 4 bases at V and 1 base at J, with 13 bases between. This CDR3 contains 15 residues. The CDR3: CASSASLIGTDTQYF. The CDR3 DNA sequence: TGTGCCAGCAGCGCGAGTCTCATCGGCACAGATACGCAGTATTTT.

The chain employs TRBV6-1 and TRBJ2-7; 8 bases are shared with TRBD2. Germline assignment: CDR1 MNHNS and CDR2 SASEGT. This CDR3 contains 14 residues. The J segment lost 3 bases and the V segment lost 4 bases, leaving 5 bases of the junction unmatched. The DNA of the CDR3 is TGTGCCAGCAGTGGTGTTAGCGGGAACTACGAGCAGTACTTC. It is translated as CASSGVSGNYEQYF.

This chain links TRBV10-3 with TRBJ2-1; unclear D gene. This CDR3 spans 14 amino acids. Trimming left V 11 bases short and J 8 bases short, with 22 bases between. In germline, CDR1 is ENHRY, CDR2 SYGVKD. CDR3 amino acids: CASSLGNPPDEQFF. Written as DNA, the CDR3 is TGTGCCTCGTCCCTAGGAAACCCCCCCGATGAGCAGTTCTTC.

The rearrangement uses TRBV21-1 and TRBJ2-2; the table's D call, TRBD2, has no DNA check behind it. TRBV21-1 is deemed a pseudogene. The length of the CDR3 is 20 residues. The CDR3 region has the DNA TGTGCCAGCAGAGGACTAGCGGGAGATCACGGAGATCGTACCACCGGGGAGCTGTTTTTT. Protein product: CASRGLAGDHGDRTTGELFF.

J is TRBJ2-7 and V is TRBV9; no clear D. The CDR3 totals 14 residues. Germline V lookup: CDR1 SGDLS, CDR2 YYNGEE. Trimming pared 0 bases from V and 2 bases from J, leaving 9 bases between. CDR3 amino acids: CASSVEWQPYEQYF. CDR3 DNA sequence: TGTGCCAGCAGCGTAGAATGGCAGCCCTACGAGCAGTACTTC.

This clone was recorded a few times. J is TRBJ1-4 and V is TRBV28, with 7 bases lining up with TRBD1. The CDR3 length is 15 residues. J was trimmed by 8 bases and V by 2 bases; bases with no gene match: 8. Germline CDR1 and CDR2: MDHEN and SYDVKM. In DNA form, the CDR3 reads TGTGCCAGCAGTTTAGCGTACAGGGGAGTCGAAAAACTGTTTTTT. It translates to CASSLAYRGVEKLFF.

The chain joins TRBV6-4 to TRBJ2-1; D is unclear. This CDR3 has 16 residues. V lost 3 bases and J 2 bases, leaving 14 bases between the germline ends. The V gene's germline CDR1 is MRHNA and CDR2 SNTAGT. This CDR3 reads CASSEDWSVTYNEQFF. DNA for the CDR3: TGTGCCAGCAGTGAAGATTGGTCAGTGACCTACAATGAGCAGTTCTTC.

With respect to this clone: The same CDR3 also results from other DNA sequences found in this sample. The chain combines TRBV28 with TRBJ1-2; D not certain. The CDR3 consists of 10 residues. V lost 5 bases to trimming and J lost 4 bases, with 2 bases between them. Per the germline V gene, CDR1 is MDHEN and CDR2 is SYDVKM. CDR3 loop: CASSSYGYTF. CDR3 in DNA: TGTGCCAGCAGTAGCTATGGCTACACCTTC.

This clone appeared a few times. The V and J genes are TRBV6-5 and TRBJ2-1; D gene ambiguous. In germline, CDR1 is MNHEY, CDR2 SVGAGI. This CDR3 comprises 14 residues. The V gene lost 0 bases and the J gene lost 6 bases, with 9 bases spanning the gap. The CDR3 spells CASSYSLAINEQFF. The DNA of the CDR3 is TGTGCCAGCAGTTACTCACTGGCGATCAATGAGCAGTTCTTC.

V and J are TRBV6-5 and TRBJ1-2; the D gene is possibly TRBD1 (5 bases). The germline V and J ends were trimmed by 5 bases and 4 bases, with 11 bases remaining between them. In germline, CDR1 is MNHEY, CDR2 SVGAGI. CDR3 length equals 13 residues. CDR3 amino acids: CASSNMGGYGYTF. Written as DNA, the CDR3 is TGTGCCAGCAGTAACATGGGGGGCTATGGCTACACCTTC.

V usage is TRBV5-1 and J usage is TRBJ2-4, with 11 bases that match TRBD1. J was trimmed by 6 bases and V by 4 bases; bases with no gene match: 3. There are 14 residues in the CDR3. Germline lookup yields CDR1 SGHRS and CDR2 YFSETQ. The chain's CDR3 is CASSRGTGGNIQYF. In nucleotides, the CDR3 is TGCGCCAGCAGCCGCGGGACAGGGGGAAACATTCAGTACTTC.

This clone has only one observation. The chain combines TRBV27 with TRBJ1-1, with D unresolved. Germline V gene sequence: CDR1 MNHEY, CDR2 SMNVEV (reference sequence). The V gene lost 6 bases and the J gene lost 0 bases, with 23 bases spanning the gap. CDR3 length: 18 amino acids. The CDR3 coding sequence is TGTGCCAGCAGGCGCCAACCCGGAGGGATCCTAGTGAACACTGAAGCTTTCTTT. As protein: CASRRQPGGILVNTEAFF.

This clone was counted a few times. This chain connects TRBV28 to TRBJ2-7, with D tentatively TRBD1 (5 bases). The germline gives CDR1 MDHEN, CDR2 SYDVKM. The V end lost 6 bases, the J end lost 7 bases, and 13 bases lay between the germline ends. There are 12 residues in the CDR3. CDR3 sequence: CASRRPGNEQYF. CDR3 nucleotides: TGTGCCAGCAGGCGACCAGGGAATGAGCAGTACTTC.

The chain has TRBV28 and TRBJ1-4, with 10 bases fitting TRBD1. This CDR3 has 15 residues. CDR1 is MDHEN and CDR2 is SYDVKM in the germline V gene. With V trimmed by 5 bases and J by 6 bases, 6 bases remained unmatched. The CDR3 sequence: CASSGAGTGDEKLFF. Here the CDR3 DNA reads TGTGCCAGCAGTGGGGCCGGGACAGGGGATGAAAAACTGTTTTTT.

This clone showed up just a few times. The genes are TRBV21-1 and TRBJ1-1; the table gives TRBD1 as D, unverified against the DNA. TRBV21-1 is given as a pseudogene. The CDR3 runs 14 residues. As DNA, the CDR3 is TGTGCCAGCAGCAAAGGGACAGGGGACACTGAAGCTTTCTTT. Protein sequence: CASSKGTGDTEAFF.

This clone has just one count. The chain uses TRBV5-1 and TRBJ1-1, with a weak D call TRBD1 (5 bases). CDR1 is SGHRS, CDR2 YFSETQ, per germline. The CDR3 contains 16 residues. V lost 2 bases, J lost 6 bases, and 20 bases lay in between. The CDR3 DNA is TGCGCCAGCAGCTTTGACGGGACTCAAAGGAGCGCTGAAGCTTTCTTT. This codes for CASSFDGTQRSAEAFF.

V is TRBV7-9 and J is TRBJ1-2; TRBD1 aligns across 10 bases. V dropped 3 bases and J dropped 5; count of bases not matched to a gene: 6. This CDR3 has 15 amino acids. Germline CDR1 reads SEHNR; CDR2 reads FQNEAQ (reference sequence). The DNA of the CDR3 is TGTGCCAGCAGCTTCGCCGGGACAGGGGCTTATGGCTACACCTTC. Translation: CASSFAGTGAYGYTF.

The chain employs TRBV18 and TRBJ1-1, with TRBD1 as a possible D gene (6 bases). V lost 3 bases, J lost 3 bases, and 14 bases lay in between. Germline-derived CDR1 and CDR2 are KGHSH and LQKENI. CDR3 length: 15 residues. CDR3 DNA sequence: TGTGCCAGCTCACCCGGGCGGGGGGCAGACACTGAAGCTTTCTTT. Translated: CASSPGRGADTEAFF.

The chain carries TRBV14 and TRBJ2-2, with D tentatively TRBD1 or TRBD2 (6 bases each). The germline V gene encodes CDR1 SGHDN and CDR2 FVKESK. This CDR3 contains 16 residues. Deletions cut 4 bases from V and 3 bases from J, with 15 bases between. CDR3: CASSPRRGTDTGELFF. The CDR3 coding sequence is TGTGCCAGCAGCCCCCGGAGGGGGACGGACACCGGGGAGCTGTTTTTT.

This rearrangement joins TRBV30 to TRBJ2-1; the D is unclear. Trimming removed 6 bases at V and 9 bases at J, with 12 bases between. Germline CDR1 GTSNPN, CDR2 SVGIG (reference sequence). This CDR3 has 11 residues. CDR3 nucleotide sequence: TGTGCCTGTCATCAGTTCAGTGAGCAGTTCTTC. Translating gives CACHQFSEQFF.